The clone carrying this T cell receptor (beta chain) was observed a few times. Its matching antigen is unknown. Data came from immunoSEQ multiplex PCR; TCRdb stores just in-frame clones and leaves some out. The sample lists some 30,000 clones; approximately 70% were seen once. The sample belongs to a study of vaccination effects on CD4 cells after COVID-19. Study overall: Post-vaccine draws lagged the second dose by a median of 72 days. Notes on the study in general: Late after vaccination, infection- and vaccine-induced clones showed marked clonal contraction.

Antigen-specific CD4+ T cell clonotypes were called by their expansion after viral peptide-pool culture in ViraFEST. Following culture for around 10 days, CD4+ T cells were isolated. Each person got two doses of an mRNA SARS-CoV-2 vaccine, BNT162b2 or mRNA-1273. With 7.5 to 10 ug/ml peptides and around 9.9 IU/ml IL-2, fewer than 2.5 million PBMC per well were cultured. Cultures had half their medium replaced with IL-2 medium on days 3 and 7. Germline lookup yields CDR1 GTSNPN and CDR2 SVGIG (reference sequence). Trimming left V 0 bases short and J 4 bases short, with 12 bases between. The CDR3 sequence is 14 residues long.

The chain couples TRBV30 to TRBJ1-2, with D unclear. This sequence was found in a human donor who received a COVID-19 vaccine. Here the sequenced sample was CD4+ T cells from PBMCs cultured with HCoV-229E spike peptides, taken after COVID-19 vaccination. The CDR3 loop is CAWSVHSGFYGYTF. In nucleotides, the CDR3 is TGTGCCTGGAGTGTACACAGCGGCTTCTATGGCTACACCTTC.